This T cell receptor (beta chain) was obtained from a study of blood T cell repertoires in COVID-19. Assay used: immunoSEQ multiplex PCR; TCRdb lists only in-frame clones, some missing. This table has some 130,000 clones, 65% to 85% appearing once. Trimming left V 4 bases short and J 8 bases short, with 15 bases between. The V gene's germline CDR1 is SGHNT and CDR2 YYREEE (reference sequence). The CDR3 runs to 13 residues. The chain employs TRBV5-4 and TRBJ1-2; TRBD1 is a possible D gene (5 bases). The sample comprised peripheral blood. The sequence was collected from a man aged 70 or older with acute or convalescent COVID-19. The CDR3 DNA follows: TGTGCCAGCAGCGCCGCGGGGGTGTCGGGCTACACCTTC. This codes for CASSAAGVSGYTF.